Each of the 15 T cell receptor beta chains below was sequenced from the same sample in a study of blood T cell repertoires in COVID-19. The assay was immunoSEQ multiplex PCR, and TCRdb's table has in-frame clones only and misses some. The sample lists 250,000 to 350,000 clones; roughly 86% were seen once. The sequencing sample was made of peripheral blood. All receptors come from a woman in her forties or fifties who had recovered from COVID-19.

This chain joins TRBV2 and TRBJ1-1; D is perhaps TRBD1 (5 bases). Trimming removed 6 bases from V and 5 bases from J, with 7 bases in between. CDR1 SNHLY and CDR2 FYNNEI come from the germline V gene. CDR3 length equals 11 residues. Here the CDR3 DNA reads TGTGCCAGCAGCGGGGGAACTGAAGCTTTCTTT. This encodes CASSGGTEAFF.

J is TRBJ2-7 and V is TRBV12-5, with 9 bases identical to TRBD1. The germline CDR1 and CDR2 sequences are LGHNT and FRNRAP. CDR3 length: 15 residues. J gave up 5 bases and V 6 bases, and 11 bases lay outside the gene matches. The CDR3 region is CASGDRLDRGHEQYF. As DNA, the CDR3 is TGTGCTAGTGGGGACCGATTGGACAGGGGCCACGAGCAGTACTTC.

The CDR3, as DNA: TGCGCCAGCAGCCAACACGGGACAGCCTCTGGAAACACCATATATTTT. Translation gives CASSQHGTASGNTIYF. The chain is built from TRBV4-1 and TRBJ1-3; 7 bases agree with TRBD1. The germline V gene encodes CDR1 MGHRA and CDR2 YSYEKL. The CDR3 runs 16 residues. V was clipped by 2 bases and J by 0 bases; unmatched bases: 4.

The gene calls are TRBV5-6 and TRBJ1-2; D unclear. Between the trimmed V and J ends, which lost 0 bases and 0 bases, there was a span of 6 bases. This CDR3 has 14 amino acids. Germline V lookup: CDR1 SGHDT, CDR2 YYEEEE. CDR3 sequence: CASSLVGANYGYTF. CDR3 coding DNA: TGTGCCAGCAGCTTGGTAGGAGCTAACTATGGCTACACCTTC. The full variable domain, completed using reference TRBV5-6 and TRBJ1-2, is DAGVTQSPTHLIKTRGQQVTLRCSPKSGHDTVSWYQQALGQGPQFIFQYYEEEERQRGNFPDRFSGHQFPNYSSELNVNALLLGDSALYLCASSLVGANYGYTFGSGTRLTVV.

V and J are TRBV19 and TRBJ1-2; D gene unclear. Germline V gene lookup returns CDR1 LNHDA and CDR2 SQIVND (reference sequence). Between the trimmed V and J ends, which lost 3 bases and 5 bases, there was a span of 10 bases. The length of the CDR3 is 13 residues. CDR3 loop: CASSISPVYGYTF. CDR3 nucleotides: TGTGCCAGTAGTATCTCGCCAGTTTATGGCTACACCTTC.

V gene TRBV4-3 combines with J gene TRBJ2-5; D is uncertain. The germline V gene has CDR1 LGHNA and CDR2 YSLEER. The length of the CDR3 is 14 residues. With 1 base removed from V and 2 bases from J, the gap between germline ends came to 8 bases. The DNA of the CDR3 is TGCGCCAGCAGCCAAGGCCAGTTTCAAGAGACCCAGTACTTC. Its translation: CASSQGQFQETQYF.

The chain uses TRBV5-5 and TRBJ2-1; 11 bases line up with TRBD2. The CDR3 is 15 residues long. Germline CDR1 SGHKS, CDR2 YYEKEE (reference sequence). The junction had 4 bases not matched to a gene; V was cut back by 4 bases and J by 4 bases. The CDR3 loop reads CASSTSGSVYNEQFF. CDR3 bases: TGTGCCAGCAGCACTAGCGGGAGTGTGTACAATGAGCAGTTCTTC.

The chain joins TRBV9 to TRBJ2-5; TRBD1 matches at 8 bases. J lost 2 bases, V lost 3 bases, and 6 bases had no gene match. This CDR3 is built from 15 residues. Germline CDR1 and CDR2: SGDLS and YYNGEE. DNA for the CDR3: TGTGCCAGCAGCGACACAGGGGGTCCACAAGAGACCCAGTACTTC. It specifies CASSDTGGPQETQYF.

The rearrangement links TRBV9 to TRBJ2-3; D gene unclear. Germline V CDR1 and CDR2: SGDLS, YYNGEE. The CDR3 spans 14 residues. Trimming shortened V by 2 bases and J by 1 base, and 8 bases separated the two germline ends. The CDR3 loop is CASSVFPGTDTQYF. DNA for the CDR3: TGTGCCAGCAGCGTCTTTCCTGGCACAGATACGCAGTATTTT. Complete variable domain (other parts from reference TRBV9 and TRBJ2-3): DSGVTQTPKHLITATGQRVTLRCSPRSGDLSVYWYQQSLDQGLQFLIQYYNGEERAKGNILERFSAQQFPDLHSELNLSSLELGDSALYFCASSVFPGTDTQYFGPGTRLTVL.

The chain uses TRBV4-3 and TRBJ2-4, with D unclear. The CDR3 length is 16 residues. Trimming took 0 bases from V and 0 from J, leaving 9 bases between them. Germline V gene sequence: CDR1 LGHNA, CDR2 YSLEER. The CDR3 DNA reads TGCGCCAGCAGCCAAGAGGGCAACCTAGCCAAAAACATTCAGTACTTC. Translation gives CASSQEGNLAKNIQYF.

V and J are TRBV30 and TRBJ1-1; D gene unclear. The CDR3 sequence is 13 residues long. V lost 4 bases, J lost 7 bases, and 16 bases lay in between. Looked up from germline, CDR1 is GTSNPN and CDR2 is SVGIG (reference sequence). The CDR3 bases are TGTGCCTGGACCAACGGGGTGGGAAGTGAAGCTTTCTTT. It encodes CAWTNGVGSEAFF. Based on the CDR3 plus reference TRBV30 and TRBJ1-1, the full variable domain is SQTIHQWPATLVQPVGSPLSLECTVEGTSNPNLYWYRQAAGRGLQLLFYSVGIGQISSEVPQNLSASRPQDRQFILSSKKLLLSDSGFYLCAWTNGVGSEAFFGQGTRLTVV.

The table lists this clone with a few counts. The gene calls are TRBV3-1 (or the pseudogene TRBV3-2) and TRBJ1-6; D not resolved. Deletions cut 1 base from V and 7 bases from J, with 8 bases between. Germline CDR1 is LGHDT and CDR2 is YNNKEL (reference sequence). There are 14 residues in the CDR3. The CDR3 protein is CASSQVGENSPLHF. For the CDR3, the DNA is TGTGCCAGCAGCCAAGTAGGAGAGAATTCACCCCTCCACTTT.

The chain recombines TRBV5-1 with TRBJ2-3; D call uncertain. The germline CDR1 and CDR2 sequences are SGHRS and YFSETQ. The CDR3 covers 16 residues. V was trimmed by 5 bases and J by 0 bases, leaving 16 bases between them. The CDR3 sequence: CASRVVGGTSTDTQYF. CDR3 nucleotide sequence: TGCGCCAGCAGGGTGGTTGGCGGTACTAGCACAGATACGCAGTATTTT.

The V and J genes are TRBV27 and TRBJ2-1; possibly TRBD1 for D (5 bases). The V and J ends lost 7 bases and 2 bases respectively, with 21 bases between them. The CDR3 runs to 17 residues. Germline V gene lookup returns CDR1 MNHEY and CDR2 SMNVEV (reference sequence). The CDR3 DNA sequence: TGTGCCAGCATCAAAAAGGGGCCCAAGGCACCCTACAATGAGCAGTTCTTC. It specifies CASIKKGPKAPYNEQFF.

The genes are TRBV28 and TRBJ2-4, with 7 bases identical to TRBD1. The junction had 7 bases not matched to a gene; V was cut back by 5 bases and J by 6 bases. This CDR3 contains 14 residues. Germline CDR1 reads MDHEN; CDR2 reads SYDVKM. CDR3 residues: CASSLVDRANIQYF. The CDR3 coding sequence is TGTGCCAGCAGTCTAGTCGACAGGGCAAACATTCAGTACTTC.